Detailed here is one TCR beta chain. The sequenced patients had an expansion of CD8+CD57+ cells seen by flow cytometry. The record originates from a study of CD8+CD57+ T cells in acquired aplastic anemia. The study profiled TCR beta VDJ and CDR3 using genomic DNA as template. TCRdb used MiXCR to reprocess the reads, holding one entry per CDR3 protein. The table lists 150,000 or so distinct CDR3 sequences, 48% of them singletons. This CDR3 region has 18 residues. Per germline, CDR1 MGHDK and CDR2 SYGVNS. With 2 bases clipped from V and 0 bases from J, the junction kept 10 bases outside the gene matches.

This chain links TRBV25-1 with TRBJ1-3; 7 bases agree with TRBD1. Sequencing input: sorted CD4+, CD8+, or CD8+CD57+ T cells (not recorded which) from PBMCs. This sequence originates from a human donor with aplastic anemia. The CDR3 nucleotides read TGTGCCAGCAGTGAAGTAACCGGGACAGAGAACTCTGGAAACACCATATATTTT. Amino acids: CASSEVTGTENSGNTIYF.